Listed below are T cell receptor beta chains from one sample, sequenced in a study of T cells in lung cancer brain metastases. Libraries were prepared by immunoSEQ multiplex PCR; TCRdb keeps only in-frame clonotypes and omits some of them. The repertoire includes roughly 4,400 clones, 70% to 90% of them detected once, and less than 3.5% sits in the top ten. The specimen sequenced was tumor tissue from the primary lung tumor. The source of these receptors is a woman in her fifties or sixties with non-small cell lung cancer. Each CDR3 is given with its conserved first and last residue. A D gene is named only where the DNA matches it firmly. Clone sizes are given selectively: once, few, many, or a class where the clone is expanded.

clone_size cdr3_length j_call v_call d_call cdr3_nt cdr3_aa
NA 14 TRBJ2-1 TRBV19 NA TGTGCCAGTAGGAGCAGGGGTTCCTACAATGAGCAGTTCTTC CASRSRGSYNEQFF
NA 16 TRBJ1-2 TRBV19 NA TGTGCCAGTATTAGTTTGGCGGGACAATCTAACTATGGCTACACCTTC CASISLAGQSNYGYTF
NA 14 TRBJ1-4 TRBV6-6 TRBD1 TGTGCCAGCCAAGGGACAGCCACTAATGAAAAACTGTTTTTT CASQGTATNEKLFF
NA 12 TRBJ2-1 TRBV29-1 NA TGCAGCGTTGACGCCCCCTCCAATGAGCAGTTCTTC CSVDAPSNEQFF
NA 14 TRBJ1-1 TRBV25-1 TRBD1 TGTGCCAGCCGTGGGGAGGGGGCGCGGACTGAAGCTTTCTTT CASRGEGARTEAFF
NA 17 TRBJ1-2 TRBV18 NA TGTGCCAGCTCACCCACGACGAGTTCGGCAGGGCACTATAGCTACACCTTC CASSPTTSSAGHYSYTF
NA 14 TRBJ1-2 TRBV11-2 NA TGTGCCAGCAGCTTAGGCCCCAGTAACTATGACTACACCTTC CASSLGPSNYDYTF
NA 14 TRBJ2-5 TRBV19 TRBD2 TGTGCCAGTAGTATTTCGGGACTAGCGAAGACCCAGTACTTC CASSISGLAKTQYF
NA 13 TRBJ1-1 TRBV5-1 TRBD1 TGCGCCAGCAGCCTGGGACAGGTCACTGAAGCTTTCTTT CASSLGQVTEAFF
NA 16 TRBJ2-3 TRBV4-2 NA TGTGCCAGCAGCCAAGCCAGTCCCCTCACAAGAGGTACGCAGTATTTT CASSQASPLTRGTQYF
NA 12 TRBJ2-1 TRBV6-5 NA TGTGCCAGCAGTTACCTCTCGGGGGAGCAGTTCTTC CASSYLSGEQFF
NA 14 TRBJ1-1 TRBV2 NA TGTGCCAGCAGAGGGGACTCTATGAACACTGAAGCTTTCTTT CASRGDSMNTEAFF
NA 14 TRBJ1-1 TRBV18 NA TGTGCCAGCTCACCGAGTATCATGAACACTGAAGCTTTCTTT CASSPSIMNTEAFF
NA 14 TRBJ2-1 TRBV11-3 TRBD1 TGTGCCAGCAGCCTAGGACAGGGAGGCAATGAGCAGTTCTTC CASSLGQGGNEQFF
NA 16 TRBJ2-6 TRBV7-8 NA TGTGCCAGCAGCTTTGGCGGTCTCTCTGGGGCCAACGTCCTGACTTTC CASSFGGLSGANVLTF
NA 15 TRBJ1-5 TRBV10-3 TRBD1 TGTGCCATCAGTCAACAGGGGTCTATCAATCAGCCCCAGCATTTT CAISQQGSINQPQHF
NA 13 TRBJ1-3 TRBV5-1 NA TGCGCCAGCAGCTTGGCCGCTGGAAACACCATATATTTT CASSLAAGNTIYF
once 15 TRBJ1-2 TRBV19 TRBD1 TGTGCCAGTAGTGGGGGGGGACAGGGAAACTATGGCTACACCTTC CASSGGGQGNYGYTF
NA 14 TRBJ2-3 TRBV14 TRBD2 TGTGCCAGCAGTCTAGCGGGAGTGTGGGATACGCAGTATTTT CASSLAGVWDTQYF
once 14 TRBJ2-3 TRBV5-6 NA TGTGCCAGCAGCTTGACAGCCCCCACAGATACGCAGTATTTT CASSLTAPTDTQYF
NA 15 TRBJ1-1 TRBV5-6 TRBD1 TGTGCTAGCAGCTTGGCGGGACAGCTTTACACTGAAGCTTTCTTT CASSLAGQLYTEAFF
NA 16 TRBJ2-3 TRBV7-9 TRBD2 TGTGCCAGCAGCTTAGATAGCGGGAGGAGCACAGATACGCAGTATTTT CASSLDSGRSTDTQYF
NA 14 TRBJ1-1 TRBV11-2 NA TGTGCCAGCAGCTCACACCCTAGGAACACTGAAGCTTTCTTT CASSSHPRNTEAFF
NA 12 TRBJ1-2 TRBV29-1 NA TGCAGCGTTGAAGATCTTAACTATGGCTACACCTTC CSVEDLNYGYTF
once 12 TRBJ2-3 TRBV10-3 NA TGTGCCATCAGTGAGGGATCAGATACGCAGTATTTT CAISEGSDTQYF
NA 15 TRBJ2-1 TRBV9 NA TGTGCCAGCAGCGTAGGGGGGGTCTACGGCTTTGAGCAGTTCTTC CASSVGGVYGFEQFF
NA 14 TRBJ2-3 TRBV28 TRBD2 TGTGCCAGCAGCCCAGCGGGACCTACAGATACGCAGTATTTT CASSPAGPTDTQYF
NA 13 TRBJ1-2 TRBV11-3 NA TGTGCCAGCAGCCCCGCGGCTAGCTATGGCTACACCTTC CASSPAASYGYTF
NA 12 TRBJ1-1 TRBV7-9 NA TGTGCCAGCAGCTTAGACACCTATGAAGCTTTCTTT CASSLDTYEAFF
NA 14 TRBJ2-1 TRBV7-9 NA TGTGCCAGCAGCCGATCAGCGGGTTACAATGAGCAGTTCTTC CASSRSAGYNEQFF
NA 15 TRBJ2-5 TRBV7-8 TRBD2 TGTGCCAGCCGATCACTAGCGGGCCCAGAAGAGACCCAGTACTTC CASRSLAGPEETQYF
NA 13 TRBJ1-3 TRBV2 NA TGTGCCAGCAGTCCAGGGACTGGAAATACCATATATTTT CASSPGTGNTIYF
NA 15 TRBJ1-1 TRBV27 TRBD1 TGTGCCAGCAGTTTGTCAGGGGGCCCCCGGGCTGAAGCTTTCTTT CASSLSGGPRAEAFF
once 13 TRBJ1-1 TRBV15 NA TGTGCCACCAGCAGGGGTATAAACACTGAAGCTTTCTTT CATSRGINTEAFF
NA 14 TRBJ1-1 TRBV14 NA TGTGCCAGCAGCCATAACGTCATGAACACTGAAGCTTTCTTT CASSHNVMNTEAFF
NA 16 TRBJ2-5 TRBV7-9 NA TGTGCCAGCAGCTTACTCGTAGGGGGCGGGAGAGAGACCCAGTACTTC CASSLLVGGGRETQYF
NA 13 TRBJ2-3 TRBV29-1 NA TGCAGCGTCTGGAGGTCTAGCACAGATACGCAGTATTTT CSVWRSSTDTQYF
NA 13 TRBJ1-5 TRBV7-3 NA TGTGCCAGCAGCGCCAAGGACGTTGAGCCCCAGCATTTT CASSAKDVEPQHF
once 15 TRBJ1-2 TRBV19 NA TGTGCCAGTAGTATATCGTCCACATCTGACTATGGCTACACCTTC CASSISSTSDYGYTF
NA 10 TRBJ1-1 TRBV29-1 NA TGCAGCGTTTTAGACTCTGAAGCTTTCTTT CSVLDSEAFF
NA 14 TRBJ1-5 TRBV28 NA TGTGCCAGCAGTTTCTTGCCGGGCAATCAGCCTCAGCATTTT CASSFLPGNQPQHF
NA 13 TRBJ1-5 TRBV14 NA TGTGCCAGCAGCCAAGATTTGGGACAGCCCCAGCATTTT CASSQDLGQPQHF
once 14 TRBJ2-6 TRBV7-9 NA TGTGCCAGCAGCCCGACCTCTGGGGCCAACGTCCTGACTTTC CASSPTSGANVLTF
once 16 TRBJ2-1 TRBV9 TRBD1 TGTGCCAGCAGCGCGAGCCGGACAGGCCACTACAATGAGCAGTTCTTC CASSASRTGHYNEQFF
NA 14 TRBJ2-1 TRBV5-1 TRBD2 TGCGCCAGCACTATCAGCGGGAGGACCAATGAGCAGTTCTTC CASTISGRTNEQFF
once 16 TRBJ1-4 TRBV11-1 NA TGTGCCAGCAGCTTCGGACAGTCTTCAACTAATGAAAAACTGTTTTTT CASSFGQSSTNEKLFF
NA 14 TRBJ2-3 TRBV6-4 NA TGTGCCAGCAGTGAATCGGGGGGCGCAGATACGCAGTATTTT CASSESGGADTQYF
NA 15 TRBJ1-4 TRBV5-4 TRBD1 TGTGCCAGCAGCTCGAAGGGACAGATTAATGAAAAACTGTTTTTT CASSSKGQINEKLFF
NA 15 TRBJ1-5 TRBV6-1 NA TGTGCCAGCAGTGTTAGGTACCATGGCAATCAGCCCCAGCATTTT CASSVRYHGNQPQHF
NA 13 TRBJ1-2 TRBV6-1 NA TGTGCCAGCATTCTCTCGGGACGTTCGCGGGCCACCTTC CASILSGRSRATF
NA 15 TRBJ2-2 TRBV2 TRBD1 TGTGCCAGCAGCTCGGGACAGGTCTCACCCGGGGAGCTGTTTTTT CASSSGQVSPGELFF
few 14 TRBJ2-2 TRBV5-1 NA TGCGCCAGCAGCTTGAGGGAGCTAACCGGGGAGCTGTTTTTT CASSLRELTGELFF
NA 14 TRBJ1-1 TRBV2 NA TGTGCCAGCAGCTCGGACAGATTTAACACTGAAGCTTTCTTT CASSSDRFNTEAFF
few 18 TRBJ2-1 TRBV15 TRBD2 TGTGCCACCAGCAGTGGATTTTGGGCGGGAGGTACCTACAATGAGCAGTTCTTC CATSSGFWAGGTYNEQFF
NA 18 TRBJ2-2 TRBV4-1 NA TGCGCCAGCAGCCAAGAATTCTACAGGGCTACGAACACCGGAGAGCTGTTTTTT CASSQEFYRATNTGELFF